A selection of T cell receptor beta chains follows, all from one sample in a study of blood T cell repertoires in COVID-19. TCRdb keeps only in-frame clones here, not all; method: immunoSEQ multiplex PCR. In the table there are over 250,000 clones, approximately 91% of which are singletons. Specimen: peripheral blood. These receptors all stem from a woman between 25 and 40 years old with COVID-19, enrolled during active disease. CDR3s include the opening cysteine and the closing phenylalanine or tryptophan. D genes are given only for firm matches. Not all rows give a size; the values are once, few, many and, for expanded clones, a class.

once	TRBJ2-2	TRBV19	NA	TGTGCCAGTAGTATTTCCAGGAACACCGGGGAGCTGTTTTTT	CASSISRNTGELFF
NA	TRBJ1-2	TRBV5-4	TRBD1	TGTGCCAGCAGACCCGACAGGGGGCGAGGCTACACCTTC	CASRPDRGRGYTF
NA	TRBJ1-1	TRBV18	NA	TGTGCCAGCTCACCATGGGACACTCTGACTGAAGCTTTCTTT	CASSPWDTLTEAFF
NA	TRBJ2-5	TRBV15	NA	TGTGCCACCAGCAGAGTACGGGACTCGGGGCAGACCCAGTACTTC	CATSRVRDSGQTQYF
NA	TRBJ2-6	TRBV3-1/TRBV3-2	NA	TGTGCCAGCAGCCACGGACTGACTGGGGCCAACGTCCTGACTTTC	CASSHGLTGANVLTF
NA	TRBJ2-7	TRBV19	TRBD1	TGTGCCAGTAGTGTCCCGGGACAGTCGAACGAGCAGTACTTC	CASSVPGQSNEQYF
NA	TRBJ1-2	TRBV3-1/TRBV3-2	NA	TGTGCCAGCAGCCAGACGGCGGGGGGCGGCTATGGCTACACCTTC	CASSQTAGGGYGYTF
once	TRBJ1-2	TRBV6-1	NA	TGTGCCAGCAGTGAAGCGCGGGGGTGGGATGGCTACACCTTC	CASSEARGWDGYTF
NA	TRBJ2-3	TRBV19	NA	TGTGCCAGTAGCCTAAAGGCAGGGTTAGATACGCAGTATTTT	CASSLKAGLDTQYF
NA	TRBJ2-1	TRBV11-2	TRBD2	TGTGCCAGCAGCTTATTAGCGGGAGAGGGAGGGGAGCAGTTCTTC	CASSLLAGEGGEQFF
NA	TRBJ2-1	TRBV6-5	NA	TGTGCCAGCAGTTCACAGGAAGGTCGATTCTTC	CASSSQEGRFF
NA	TRBJ1-5	TRBV28	NA	TGTGCCAGCAGTTTACCCCCCCACCGCCAGGGGTGGGATCAGCCCCAGCATTTT	CASSLPPHRQGWDQPQHF
NA	TRBJ1-4	TRBV6-5	NA	TGTGCCAGCAGTTACTCGGTGGCAGTCGAAAAACTGTTTTTT	CASSYSVAVEKLFF
NA	TRBJ1-3	TRBV1	NA	TGCACCAGCACCCCCGGGGGGGGGTTCGCGGAATCTGGAAACACCATATATTTT	CTSTPGGGFAESGNTIYF
NA	TRBJ2-7	TRBV2	TRBD2	TGTGCCAGCAGTGGACTAGCGGGAGTTTCCGAGCAGTACTTC	CASSGLAGVSEQYF
NA	TRBJ2-7	TRBV6-5	NA	TGTGCCAGCAGTTACTCAGCTCACGTCTCCTACGAGCAGTACTTC	CASSYSAHVSYEQYF